Below are 19 T cell receptor beta chains sequenced from a single sample in a study of blood T cell repertoires in COVID-19. Using immunoSEQ multiplex PCR, the repertoire was profiled, and TCRdb retains in-frame clones only, with some absent. This repertoire shows fewer than 700,000 clones, roughly 91% found once; its top ten account for 7.8%. What was sequenced was peripheral blood. All receptors derive from a woman aged 45-65 years with COVID-19, enrolled during active disease.

The chain has TRBV19 and TRBJ1-2; tentative D call: TRBD1 (5 bases). V shed 5 bases and J shed 4 bases, with 14 bases lying between them. Germline-derived CDR1 and CDR2 are LNHDA and SQIVND (reference sequence). This CDR3 is built from 14 residues. The CDR3 here is CASSPRGLGYGYTF. DNA for the CDR3: TGTGCCAGTAGTCCGCGGGGCCTCGGCTATGGCTACACCTTC.

This chain links TRBV29-1 with TRBJ1-1; 10 nucleotides agree with TRBD1. V gave up 1 base and J gave up 6 bases; unmatched junction bases: 11. The CDR3 is 16 amino acids. Germline V CDR1 and CDR2: SQVTM, ANQGSEA. The CDR3 bases are TGCAGCGTTGAAGCCCTAGGACAGGGGGAAAGGGCTGAAGCTTTCTTT. Protein product: CSVEALGQGERAEAFF. The entire variable domain, with the rest obtained from reference TRBV29-1 and TRBJ1-1, is as follows: SAVISQKPSRDICQRGTSLTIQCQVDSQVTMMFWYRQQPGQSLTLIATANQGSEATYESGFVIDKFPISRPNLTFSTLTVSNMSPEDSSIYLCSVEALGQGERAEAFFGQGTRLTVV.

This rearrangement joins TRBV5-1 to TRBJ2-7; tentatively, D is TRBD1 (6 bases). Trimming removed 7 bases at V and 3 bases at J, with 14 bases between. CDR1 is SGHRS, CDR2 YFSETQ, per germline. The CDR3 sequence is 13 residues long. In DNA form, the CDR3 reads TGCGCCAGCTCCGAGGGGGTGGACTACGAGCAGTACTTC. This gives the protein CASSEGVDYEQYF. Complete variable domain (other parts from reference TRBV5-1 and TRBJ2-7): KAGVTQTPRYLIKTRGQQVTLSCSPISGHRSVSWYQQTPGQGLQFLFEYFSETQRNKGNFPGRFSGRQFSNSRSEMNVSTLELGDSALYLCASSEGVDYEQYFGPGTRLTVT.

The V gene is TRBV11-1, the J gene TRBJ2-3; 7 positions match TRBD1. CDR1 SGHAT and CDR2 FQDESV come from the germline V gene (reference sequence). Trimming at V came to 5 bases and at J to 4 bases, leaving 6 bases not matched to a gene. This CDR3 contains 14 residues. DNA for the CDR3: TGTGCCAGCAGCGCGACAGGGTTGCCAGATACGCAGTATTTT. It specifies CASSATGLPDTQYF.

Here the CDR3 reads CASTSTPPAGREQFF. CDR3 DNA sequence: TGTGCCAGCACCAGTACTCCGCCGGCTGGGCGTGAGCAGTTCTTC. This rearrangement joins TRBV6-5 to TRBJ2-1; D gene ambiguous. V was cut by 7 bases and J by 9 bases, with 22 bases left in between. Germline values: CDR1 MNHEY, CDR2 SVGAGI. The CDR3 consists of 15 residues.

This clone came up a few times. V usage is TRBV5-1 and J usage is TRBJ2-2, with D perhaps matching TRBD1 (5 bases). Between the trimmed V and J ends, which lost 5 bases and 0 bases, there was a span of 11 bases. The CDR3 is 15 amino acids. Germline CDR1 is SGHRS and CDR2 is YFSETQ. The CDR3 DNA is TGCGCCAGCAGACAAGGGGAAACGAACACCGGGGAGCTGTTTTTT. Its protein product is CASRQGETNTGELFF.

The chain combines TRBV30 with TRBJ2-5; D may be TRBD2 (6 bases). The germline V and J ends were trimmed by 5 bases and 4 bases, with 14 bases remaining between them. Germline lookup yields CDR1 GTSNPN and CDR2 SVGIG (reference sequence). CDR3 size: 13 residues. CDR3 region: CAWSRGLGETQYF. The CDR3 DNA is TGTGCCTGGTCCCGGGGGTTGGGAGAGACCCAGTACTTC.

The V gene is TRBV27, the J gene TRBJ1-5, with D perhaps TRBD1 (6 bases). Trimming took off 2 bases at V and 6 bases at J, with 14 bases between the two ends. The CDR3 is 15 residues long. The germline V gene encodes CDR1 MNHEY and CDR2 SMNVEV (reference sequence). The chain's CDR3 is CASSLDGGGVQPQHF. CDR3 bases: TGTGCCAGCAGTTTAGATGGGGGGGGCGTTCAGCCCCAGCATTTT.

The gene calls are TRBV7-2 and TRBJ2-1, with unresolved D. This CDR3 contains 14 residues. The germline V gene has CDR1 SGHTA and CDR2 FQGNSA. V was clipped by 7 bases and J by 0 bases, with 10 bases between them. CDR3 DNA: TGTGCCAGCAACCCGGCGGACTCCTACAATGAGCAGTTCTTC. This gives the protein CASNPADSYNEQFF. The full variable domain, its missing parts supplied by reference TRBV7-2 and TRBJ2-1, is GAGVSQSPSNKVTEKGKDVELRCDPISGHTALYWYRQSLGQGLEFLIYFQGNSAPDKSGLPSDRFSAERTGGSVSTLTIQRTQQEDSAVYLCASNPADSYNEQFFGPGTRLTVL.

The genes are TRBV19 and TRBJ1-2; TRBD1 is a possible D gene (5 bases). This CDR3 contains 13 residues. The germline V and J ends were trimmed by 7 bases and 2 bases, with 11 bases remaining between them. Germline assignment: CDR1 LNHDA and CDR2 SQIVND (reference sequence). The CDR3 sequence is CASIRGLNYGYTF. The CDR3 DNA reads TGTGCCAGTATAAGGGGACTAAACTATGGCTACACCTTC.

The rearrangement links TRBV21-1 to TRBJ2-7; TRBD1, the table's D call, lacks a check against the DNA. TRBV21-1 is a listed pseudogene. This CDR3 is built from 13 residues. DNA for the CDR3: TGTGCCAGCCCTAGACAGAGCTCCTACGAGCAGTACTTC. Its protein product is CASPRQSSYEQYF.

The V and J genes are TRBV6-6 and TRBJ1-2; D unresolved. CDR3 size: 13 residues. Per the germline V gene, CDR1 is MNHNY and CDR2 is SVGAGI (reference sequence). With 6 bases removed from V and 3 bases from J, the gap between germline ends came to 11 bases. The CDR3 loop reads CASRSTGYYGYTF. The CDR3 DNA follows: TGTGCCAGCAGATCTACCGGGTACTATGGCTACACCTTC.

This clone was counted a single time. This chain's CDR3 is CAWSGQVHVNSPLHF. The CDR3 bases are TGTGCCTGGAGCGGACAGGTCCATGTGAATTCACCCCTCCACTTT. The rearrangement uses TRBV30 and TRBJ1-6, with 7 bases matching TRBD1. V dropped 3 bases and J dropped 7; count of bases not matched to a gene: 9. The CDR3 is made up of 15 amino acids. CDR1 GTSNPN and CDR2 SVGIG come from the germline V gene (reference sequence).

CDR3 sequence reads: CASSLGSVMNTEAFF. The CDR3 nucleotides are TGTGCCAGCAGCTTAGGTTCAGTCATGAACACTGAAGCTTTCTTT. The J gene is TRBJ1-1, the V gene TRBV13; D not resolved. CDR1 and CDR2 (germline): PRHDT, FYEKMQ (reference sequence). Trimming removed 0 bases at V and 0 bases at J, with 8 bases between. The CDR3 consists of 15 residues. The variable domain in full, completed from reference TRBV13 and TRBJ1-1, reads AAGVIQSPRHLIKEKRETATLKCYPIPRHDTVYWYQQGPGQDPQFLISFYEKMQSDKGSIPDRFSAQQFSDYHSELNMSSLELGDSALYFCASSLGSVMNTEAFFGQGTRLTVV.

The rearrangement joins TRBV2 to TRBJ2-7, with D perhaps matching TRBD1 (5 bases). Trimming took 6 bases from V and 2 from J, leaving 8 bases between them. CDR1 and CDR2 from the germline V gene are SNHLY and FYNNEI. The CDR3 runs 12 residues. In DNA, the CDR3 is TGTGCCAGCAGGACAGCAGCCTACGAGCAGTACTTC. This encodes CASRTAAYEQYF.

This clone appeared once. The rearrangement links TRBV6-2 or TRBV6-3 to TRBJ2-3, with TRBD1 identical over 10 bases. With V trimmed by 2 bases and J by 4 bases, 6 bases remained unmatched. The CDR3 is 16 residues long. The germline CDR1 and CDR2 sequences are MNHEY and SVGEGT. CDR3 DNA: TGTGCCAGCAGTTACCGGGACAGGGGTACGGCAGATACGCAGTATTTT. Protein product: CASSYRDRGTADTQYF.

DNA of the CDR3: TGTGCCAGTAGTATGGGCCCTTATGGCTACACCTTC. The encoded protein is CASSMGPYGYTF. The gene calls are TRBV19 and TRBJ1-2; no definite D call. Germline V CDR1 and CDR2: LNHDA, SQIVND (reference sequence). The V and J ends lost 3 bases and 5 bases respectively, with 7 bases between them. The CDR3 spans 12 residues.

The CDR3 sequence is CASSASGRDTEAFF. DNA for the CDR3: TGTGCCAGCTCAGCGTCAGGGAGGGACACTGAAGCTTTCTTT. The rearrangement uses TRBV18 and TRBJ1-1; TRBD1 is a possible D gene (5 bases). CDR3 length equals 14 residues. In germline, CDR1 is KGHSH, CDR2 LQKENI. Trimming took 5 bases from V and 3 from J, leaving 13 bases between them.

The chain links TRBV19 to TRBJ2-7, with TRBD1 identical over 12 bases. Germline V gene data show CDR1 as LNHDA and CDR2 as SQIVND (reference sequence). This CDR3 is 13 amino acids long. V shed 5 bases, J shed 6 bases, and the junction held 2 bases outside the gene matches. The CDR3 region is CASSGTGGLEQYF. In DNA, the CDR3 is TGTGCCAGTAGTGGGACAGGGGGCCTCGAGCAGTACTTC.